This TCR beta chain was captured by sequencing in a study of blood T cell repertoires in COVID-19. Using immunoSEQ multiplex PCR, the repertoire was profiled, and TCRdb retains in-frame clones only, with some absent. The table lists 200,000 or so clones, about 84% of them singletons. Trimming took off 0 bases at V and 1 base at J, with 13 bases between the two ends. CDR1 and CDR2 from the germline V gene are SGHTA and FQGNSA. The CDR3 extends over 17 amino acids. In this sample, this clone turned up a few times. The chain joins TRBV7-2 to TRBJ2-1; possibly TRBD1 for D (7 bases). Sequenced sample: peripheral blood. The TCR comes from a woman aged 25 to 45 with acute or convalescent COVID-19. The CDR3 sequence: CASSLATGRRSYNEQFF. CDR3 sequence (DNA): TGTGCCAGCAGCTTAGCGACAGGGAGGCGATCCTACAATGAGCAGTTCTTC.